This TCR beta chain came from a study of blood T cell repertoires in COVID-19. Some clones are missing from TCRdb's copy, which holds only in-frame ones; the method was immunoSEQ multiplex PCR. Of approximately 100,000 clones listed, 90% to 95% were seen once; the top ten hold roughly 6%. This CDR3 spans 17 amino acids. The V and J ends lost 0 bases and 3 bases respectively, with 17 bases between them. Germline V gene lookup returns CDR1 SGDLS and CDR2 YYNGEE. Material: peripheral blood. The TCR originated in a human donor in a cohort sampled during active COVID-19. The rearrangement uses TRBV9 and TRBJ2-3, with a tentative D call TRBD2 (5 bases). DNA for the CDR3: TGTGCCAGCAGCGTAGAAGGAGTGACGGGGAATACAGATACGCAGTATTTT. It yields the protein CASSVEGVTGNTDTQYF. The whole variable domain, remainder taken from reference TRBV9 and TRBJ2-3, is DSGVTQTPKHLITATGQRVTLRCSPRSGDLSVYWYQQSLDQGLQFLIQYYNGEERAKGNILERFSAQQFPDLHSELNLSSLELGDSALYFCASSVEGVTGNTDTQYFGPGTRLTVL.